This TCR beta chain originates from a study of T cells in Graves' hyperthyroidism and ophthalmopathy. It was RNA transcripts that yielded the amplified TCR beta CDR3 regions. Researchers ran a first-round RT-PCR on the TCR CDR3 using the HTBI primer set. MiXCR was run by TCRdb on the multiplex PCR reads, yielding one entry per CDR3 protein. Of 300,000 to 450,000 distinct CDR3 sequences detected, roughly 15% appear once; the ten largest clones hold roughly a fifth. Per germline, CDR1 ENHRY and CDR2 SYGVKD. CDR3 size: 15 residues. Trimming pared 1 base from V and 1 base from J, leaving 10 bases between. This clonotype was detected many times.

The clonotype comes from a woman aged 25 to 39 with Graves' ophthalmopathy. Sequencing used blood. This chain joins TRBV10-3 and TRBJ1-1; D ambiguous. The CDR3: CAISELLQKNTEAFF. The CDR3 nucleotides are TGTGCCATCAGTGAGTTACTACAGAAGAACACTGAAGCTTTCTTT.